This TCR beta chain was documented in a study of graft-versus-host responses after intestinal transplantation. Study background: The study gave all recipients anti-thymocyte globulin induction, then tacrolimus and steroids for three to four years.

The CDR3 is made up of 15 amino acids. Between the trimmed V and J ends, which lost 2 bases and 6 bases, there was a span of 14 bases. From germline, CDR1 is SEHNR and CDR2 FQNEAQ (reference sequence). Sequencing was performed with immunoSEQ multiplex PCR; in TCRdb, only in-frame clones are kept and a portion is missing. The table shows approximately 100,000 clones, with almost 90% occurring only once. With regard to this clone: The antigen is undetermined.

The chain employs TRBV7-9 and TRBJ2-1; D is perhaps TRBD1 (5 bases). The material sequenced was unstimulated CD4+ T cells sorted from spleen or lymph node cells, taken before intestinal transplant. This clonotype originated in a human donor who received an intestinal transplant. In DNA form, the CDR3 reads TGTGCCAGCAGCTTAATTGGACATTGGGGCAATGAGCAGTTCTTC. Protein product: CASSLIGHWGNEQFF. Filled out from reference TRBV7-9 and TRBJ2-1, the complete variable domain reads DTGVSQNPRHKITKRGQNVTFRCDPISEHNRLYWYRQTLGQGPEFLTYFQNEAQLEKSRLLSDRFSAERPKGSFSTLEIQRTEQGDSAMYLCASSLIGHWGNEQFFGPGTRLTVL.